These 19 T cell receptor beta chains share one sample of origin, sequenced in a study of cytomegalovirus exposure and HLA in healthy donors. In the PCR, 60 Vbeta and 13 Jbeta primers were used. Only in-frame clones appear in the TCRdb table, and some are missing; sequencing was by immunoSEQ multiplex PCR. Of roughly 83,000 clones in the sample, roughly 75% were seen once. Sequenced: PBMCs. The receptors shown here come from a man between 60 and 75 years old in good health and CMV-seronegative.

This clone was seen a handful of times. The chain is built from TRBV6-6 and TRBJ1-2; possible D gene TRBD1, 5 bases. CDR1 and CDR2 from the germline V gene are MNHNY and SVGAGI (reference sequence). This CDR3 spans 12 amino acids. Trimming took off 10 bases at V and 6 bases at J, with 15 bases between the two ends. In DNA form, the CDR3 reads TGTGCCATGGGGGGTCCAACGAATGGCTACACCTTC. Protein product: CAMGGPTNGYTF.

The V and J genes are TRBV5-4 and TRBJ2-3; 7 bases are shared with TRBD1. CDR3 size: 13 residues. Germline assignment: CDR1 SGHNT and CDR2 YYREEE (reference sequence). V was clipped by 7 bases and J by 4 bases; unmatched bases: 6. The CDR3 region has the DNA TGTGCCAGCGGACCCCAGGGGGCAGATACGCAGTATTTT. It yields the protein CASGPQGADTQYF.

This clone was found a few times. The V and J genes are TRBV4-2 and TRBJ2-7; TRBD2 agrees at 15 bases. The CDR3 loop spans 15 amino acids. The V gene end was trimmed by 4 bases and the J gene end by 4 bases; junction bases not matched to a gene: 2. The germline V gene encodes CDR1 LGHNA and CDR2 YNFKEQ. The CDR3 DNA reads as TGTGCCAGCAGCCGGACTAGCGGGGGGGAGTACGAGCAGTACTTC. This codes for CASSRTSGGEYEQYF.

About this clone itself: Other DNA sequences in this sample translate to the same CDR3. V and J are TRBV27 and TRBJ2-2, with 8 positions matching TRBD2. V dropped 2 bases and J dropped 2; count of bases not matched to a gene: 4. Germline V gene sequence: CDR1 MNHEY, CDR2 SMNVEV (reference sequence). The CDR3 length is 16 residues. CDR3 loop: CASSLRAGGNTGELFF. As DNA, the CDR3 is TGTGCCAGCAGTTTAAGGGCGGGGGGAAACACCGGGGAGCTGTTTTTT.

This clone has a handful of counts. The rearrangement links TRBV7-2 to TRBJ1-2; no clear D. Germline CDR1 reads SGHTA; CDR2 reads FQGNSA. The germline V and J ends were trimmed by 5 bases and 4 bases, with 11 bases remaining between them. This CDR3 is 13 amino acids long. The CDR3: CASSRSGLYGYTF. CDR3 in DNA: TGTGCCAGCAGCCGGAGTGGCCTCTATGGCTACACCTTC.

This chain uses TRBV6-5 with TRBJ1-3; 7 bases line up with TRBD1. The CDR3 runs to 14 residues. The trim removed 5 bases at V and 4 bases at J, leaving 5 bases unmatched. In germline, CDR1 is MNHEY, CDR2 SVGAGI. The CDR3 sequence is CASSQTGYGNTIYF. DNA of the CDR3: TGTGCCAGCAGTCAGACAGGGTACGGAAACACCATATATTTT.

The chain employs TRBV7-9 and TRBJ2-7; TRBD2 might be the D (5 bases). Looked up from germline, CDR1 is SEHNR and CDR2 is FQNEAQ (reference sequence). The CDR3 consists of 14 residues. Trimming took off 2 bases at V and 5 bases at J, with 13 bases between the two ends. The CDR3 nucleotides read TGTGCCAGCAGCTTATTATTTGAGGGCCACGAGCAGTACTTC. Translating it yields CASSLLFEGHEQYF.

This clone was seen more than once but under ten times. The CDR3 sequence: CATGFGQGYNEQFF. The CDR3, as DNA: TGTGCCACCGGATTTGGACAGGGGTACAATGAGCAGTTCTTC. V gene TRBV6-6 combines with J gene TRBJ2-1, with 9 bases identical to TRBD1. The junction had 8 bases not matched to a gene; V was cut back by 10 bases and J by 4 bases. The CDR3 is 14 residues long. The germline V gene has CDR1 MNHNY and CDR2 SVGAGI (reference sequence).

CDR3 loop: CASSVDGGTDTQYF. The CDR3 DNA sequence: TGTGCCAGCAGCGTAGACGGGGGGACAGATACGCAGTATTTT. This rearrangement joins TRBV9 to TRBJ2-3; 7 nucleotides agree with TRBD2. The CDR3 totals 14 residues. Germline assignment: CDR1 SGDLS and CDR2 YYNGEE. The trim removed 0 bases at V and 3 bases at J, leaving 1 base unmatched.

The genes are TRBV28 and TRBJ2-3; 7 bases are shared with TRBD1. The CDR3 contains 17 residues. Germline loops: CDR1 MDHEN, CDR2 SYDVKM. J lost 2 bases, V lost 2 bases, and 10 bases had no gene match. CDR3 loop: CASSLRLGGALTDTQYF. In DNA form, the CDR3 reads TGTGCCAGCAGTTTACGCTTAGGGGGCGCCCTCACAGATACGCAGTATTTT.

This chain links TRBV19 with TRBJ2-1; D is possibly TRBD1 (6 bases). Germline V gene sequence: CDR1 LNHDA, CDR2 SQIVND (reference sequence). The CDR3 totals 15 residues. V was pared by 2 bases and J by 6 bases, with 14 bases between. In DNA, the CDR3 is TGTGCCAGTAGTATAAGGGGGACCGGCTTCAATGAGCAGTTCTTC. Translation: CASSIRGTGFNEQFF.

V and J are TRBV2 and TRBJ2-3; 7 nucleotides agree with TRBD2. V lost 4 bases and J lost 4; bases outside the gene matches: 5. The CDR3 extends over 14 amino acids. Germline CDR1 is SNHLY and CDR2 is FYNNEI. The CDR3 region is CASSGWGGADTQYF. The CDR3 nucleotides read TGTGCCAGCAGTGGTTGGGGGGGGGCAGATACGCAGTATTTT.

The DNA for the CDR3 is TGCGCCAGCAGCTTGGTAGTATCGGGTGAGAATGAGCAGTTCTTC. This encodes CASSLVVSGENEQFF. The V call is TRBV5-1, the J call TRBJ2-1; D is uncertain. CDR1 and CDR2 (germline): SGHRS, YFSETQ. The CDR3 is 15 amino acids. V gave up 0 bases and J gave up 7 bases, with 14 bases separating them.

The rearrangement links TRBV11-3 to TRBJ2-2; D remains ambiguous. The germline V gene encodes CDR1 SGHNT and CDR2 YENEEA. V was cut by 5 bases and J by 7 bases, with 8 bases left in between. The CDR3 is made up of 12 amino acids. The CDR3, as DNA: TGTGCCAGCAGCACAGTAGGCGGGGAGCTGTTTTTT. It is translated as CASSTVGGELFF.

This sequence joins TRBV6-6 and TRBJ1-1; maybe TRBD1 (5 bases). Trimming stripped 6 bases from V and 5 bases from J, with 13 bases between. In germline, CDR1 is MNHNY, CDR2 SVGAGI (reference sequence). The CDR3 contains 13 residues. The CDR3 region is CASRRGMGTEAFF. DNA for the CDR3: TGTGCCAGCAGGCGGGGGATGGGTACTGAAGCTTTCTTT.

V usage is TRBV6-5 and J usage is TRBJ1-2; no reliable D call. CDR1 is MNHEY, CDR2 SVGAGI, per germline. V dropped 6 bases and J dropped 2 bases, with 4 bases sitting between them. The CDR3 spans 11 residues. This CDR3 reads CASRQNYGYTF. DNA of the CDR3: TGTGCCAGCAGACAGAACTATGGCTACACCTTC.

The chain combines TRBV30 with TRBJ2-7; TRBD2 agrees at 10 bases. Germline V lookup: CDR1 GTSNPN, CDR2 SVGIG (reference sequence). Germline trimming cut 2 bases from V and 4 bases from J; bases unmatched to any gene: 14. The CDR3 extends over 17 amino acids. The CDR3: CAWSPPWSSGGRYEQYF. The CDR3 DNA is TGTGCCTGGAGTCCGCCCTGGTCTAGCGGGGGTAGGTACGAGCAGTACTTC.

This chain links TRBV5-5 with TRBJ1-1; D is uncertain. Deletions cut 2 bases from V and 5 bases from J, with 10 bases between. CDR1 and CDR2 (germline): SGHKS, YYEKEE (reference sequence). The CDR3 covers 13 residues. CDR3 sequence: CASSLSYGTEAFF. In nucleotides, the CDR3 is TGTGCCAGCAGCTTATCTTACGGGACTGAAGCTTTCTTT.

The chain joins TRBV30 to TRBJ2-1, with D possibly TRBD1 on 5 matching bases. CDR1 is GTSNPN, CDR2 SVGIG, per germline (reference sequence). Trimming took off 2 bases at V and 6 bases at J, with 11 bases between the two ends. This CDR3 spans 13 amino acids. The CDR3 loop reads CAWSPGLGNEQFF. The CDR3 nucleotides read TGTGCCTGGAGTCCAGGGTTGGGCAATGAGCAGTTCTTC.